The source of this T cell receptor beta chain is a study of spatial heterogeneity in lung cancer. TCRdb re-called the 5' RACE reads with MiXCR, one entry per CDR3 protein. Of about 45,000 distinct CDR3 sequences listed, about 11% were seen once; the top ten hold 42%. Described time point: sample taken at primary tumor resection. Whole RNA came from tumor, nontumor lung or frozen PBMC and was sequenced without being sorted. Per the germline V gene, CDR1 is MNHEY and CDR2 is SMNVEV (reference sequence). Trimming took 6 bases from V and 8 from J, leaving 13 bases between them. The CDR3 consists of 13 residues.

This sequence was found in a female donor with early-stage non-small cell lung cancer. The material was PBMCs, obtained at surgery. V is TRBV27 and J is TRBJ1-4; D not resolved. The CDR3 nucleotides read TGTGCCAGCAGCCACCGCGTAGGGGAAAAACTGTTTTTT. Protein: CASSHRVGEKLFF.